This T cell receptor (beta chain) originates from a study of cytomegalovirus exposure and HLA in healthy donors. Notes on the study in general: Immune exposure information available was restricted to CMV serostatus. Investigators reported 164 TCR beta chains as tied to cytomegalovirus.

Both 60 Vbeta primers and 13 Jbeta primers went into the PCR. In the original workflow: An analysis that came later counted 80 million or so unique TCR beta chains, 9 million to 12 million shared. TCRdb's table, derived via immunoSEQ multiplex PCR, lists solely in-frame clones and lacks some. That table furnishes V, J and clone size, whereas the DNA furnished D and trimming. The sample shows around 170,000 clones, approximately 80% of them seen only once. In the case of this clone: The antigen remains unidentified.

Germline CDR1 and CDR2: SGHTA and FQGNSA. J lost 0 bases, V lost 3 bases, and 7 bases had no gene match. The length of the CDR3 is 17 residues. What was sequenced was PBMCs. The chain combines TRBV7-2 with TRBJ2-5, with 10 bases matching TRBD1. This clonotype originated in a woman between 50 and 59 years old in good health and CMV-seronegative. CDR3 loop: CASSFGTGVGYQETQYF. In DNA form, the CDR3 reads TGTGCCAGCAGCTTTGGGACAGGGGTCGGATACCAAGAGACCCAGTACTTC.